Below, 11 T cell receptor beta chains from the same sample are listed, as sequenced in a study of blood T cell repertoires in COVID-19. Some clones are missing from TCRdb's copy, which holds only in-frame ones; the method was immunoSEQ multiplex PCR. This table holds under 400,000 clones, around 87% found once. The specimen was PBMCs or T cells enriched from blood (not recorded which). These receptor sequences come from a middle-aged man in a cohort exposed to, infected with or recovered from COVID-19 (not recorded which).

The V and J genes are TRBV5-6 and TRBJ1-1, with a possible D match to TRBD1 (5 bases). V shed 1 base and J shed 0 bases, with 10 bases lying between them. In germline, CDR1 is SGHDT, CDR2 YYEEEE. The CDR3 has 15 residues. The CDR3 is CASSLIGRVNTEAFF. The CDR3 DNA reads TGTGCCAGCAGCTTGATAGGCAGGGTGAACACTGAAGCTTTCTTT.

The rearrangement joins TRBV27 to TRBJ2-3, with 9 bases fitting TRBD2. Germline CDR1 MNHEY, CDR2 SMNVEV (reference sequence). After removal of 5 bases from V and 6 bases from J, the junction contained 15 bases not matched to a gene. The CDR3 has 17 amino acids. The CDR3 DNA is TGTGCCAGCAGTCATAGTAGCGGGAGTGCACTCCGGGATACGCAGTATTTT. Amino acids: CASSHSSGSALRDTQYF.

This clone appeared once. The rearrangement joins TRBV21-1 to TRBJ2-1; no check of the table's D call, TRBD1, against the DNA was made. TRBV21-1 is flagged as a pseudogene. CDR3 length: 19 amino acids. CDR3 in DNA: TGTGCCAGCAGCAAAGGGTACAGGAACACGACCAAAACCTACAATGAGCAGTTCTTC. Amino acid sequence: CASSKGYRNTTKTYNEQFF.

The J gene is TRBJ2-7, the V gene TRBV6-1; the match to TRBD2 covers 7 bases. Germline CDR1 MNHNS, CDR2 SASEGT. This CDR3 contains 15 residues. V lost 1 base and J lost 0; bases outside the gene matches: 3. In DNA form, the CDR3 reads TGTGCCAGCAGTGAAGGGGGCGGGAGCTCCTACGAGCAGTACTTC. Its translation is CASSEGGGSSYEQYF.

The chain has TRBV5-1 and TRBJ2-2; D may be TRBD1 (5 bases). Germline V CDR1 and CDR2: SGHRS, YFSETQ. Trimming removed 3 bases at V and 3 bases at J, with 6 bases between. The CDR3 covers 13 residues. CDR3 nucleotide sequence: TGCGCCAGCAGCTCCAGGGACACCGGGGAGCTGTTTTTT. This gives the protein CASSSRDTGELFF. The whole variable domain, filled in from reference TRBV5-1 and TRBJ2-2, reads KAGVTQTPRYLIKTRGQQVTLSCSPISGHRSVSWYQQTPGQGLQFLFEYFSETQRNKGNFPGRFSGRQFSNSRSEMNVSTLELGDSALYLCASSSRDTGELFFGEGSRLTVL.

The rearrangement joins TRBV5-1 to TRBJ2-5, with 10 bases aligning to TRBD1. Germline CDR1 is SGHRS and CDR2 is YFSETQ. Unmatched junction bases numbered 8, after V lost 5 bases and J lost 4 bases. The CDR3 has 15 residues. CDR3 in DNA: TGCGCCAGCAGGGCTTCGGGACAGGGGTCAGAGACCCAGTACTTC. It codes for CASRASGQGSETQYF.

The rearrangement links TRBV5-4 to TRBJ1-1; D uncertain. V lost 7 bases and J lost 2, with 12 bases in between. This CDR3 region has 13 residues. Germline-derived CDR1 and CDR2 are SGHNT and YYREEE (reference sequence). The CDR3 DNA reads TGTGCCAGCCAAGGACGGGGTAACACTGAAGCTTTCTTT. It encodes CASQGRGNTEAFF.

The rearrangement links TRBV11-2 to TRBJ1-2; 7 nucleotides align to TRBD1. This CDR3 contains 14 residues. Losses at the gene ends were 5 bases for V and 4 bases for J; bases not matched to a gene: 7. The germline V gene encodes CDR1 SGHAT and CDR2 FQNNGV. Here the CDR3 DNA reads TGTGCCAGCAGCCGGGAGGGGGCGGGCTATGGCTACACCTTC. Translated: CASSREGAGYGYTF.

The rearrangement links TRBV19 to TRBJ2-2; 9 nucleotides line up with TRBD1. The CDR3 consists of 16 residues. The V segment lost 0 bases and the J segment 7 bases; nucleotides outside the gene matches: 6. Germline loops: CDR1 LNHDA, CDR2 SQIVND (reference sequence). CDR3 bases: TGTGCCAGTAGTATAGACGTGAACAGGGGGCACGGGGAGCTGTTTTTT. Amino acid sequence: CASSIDVNRGHGELFF.

The chain uses TRBV2 and TRBJ1-2; no definite D call. CDR1 and CDR2 from the germline V gene are SNHLY and FYNNEI. Trimming took off 6 bases at V and 2 bases at J, with 16 bases between the two ends. The CDR3 extends over 15 amino acids. The CDR3 DNA sequence: TGTGCCAGCAGCCTCCGGACGGGAAGGAACTATGGCTACACCTTC. Translated, it gives CASSLRTGRNYGYTF. The variable domain in full, completed from reference TRBV2 and TRBJ1-2, reads EPEVTQTPSHQVTQMGQEVILRCVPISNHLYFYWYRQILGQKVEFLVSFYNNEISEKSEIFDDQFSVERPDGSNFTLKIRSTKLEDSAMYFCASSLRTGRNYGYTFGSGTRLTVV.

The rearrangement joins TRBV29-1 to TRBJ2-1; 15 bases map to TRBD2. The CDR3 loop spans 16 amino acids. The V segment lost 4 bases and the J segment 7 bases; nucleotides outside the gene matches: 8. Germline V gene lookup returns CDR1 SQVTM and CDR2 ANQGSEA. In nucleotides, the CDR3 is TGCAGCGTTGGGACTAGCGGGAGGGCCGGTGGGAATGAGCAGTTCTTC. It codes for CSVGTSGRAGGNEQFF.